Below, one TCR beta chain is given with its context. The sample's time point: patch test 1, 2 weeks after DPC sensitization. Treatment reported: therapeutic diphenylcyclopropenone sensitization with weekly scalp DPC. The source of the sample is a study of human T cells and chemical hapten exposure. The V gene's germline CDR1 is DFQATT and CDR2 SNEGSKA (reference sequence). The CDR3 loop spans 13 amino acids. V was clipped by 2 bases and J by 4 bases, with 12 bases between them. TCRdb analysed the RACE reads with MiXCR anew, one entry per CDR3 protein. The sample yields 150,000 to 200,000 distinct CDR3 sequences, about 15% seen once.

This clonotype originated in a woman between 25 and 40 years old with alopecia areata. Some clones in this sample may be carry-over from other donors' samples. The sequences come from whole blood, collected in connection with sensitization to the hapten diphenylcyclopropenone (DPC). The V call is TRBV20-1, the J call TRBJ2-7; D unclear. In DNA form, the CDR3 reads TGCAGTGCTAGACCACCTCCGCAATACGAGCAGTACTTC. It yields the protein CSARPPPQYEQYF.